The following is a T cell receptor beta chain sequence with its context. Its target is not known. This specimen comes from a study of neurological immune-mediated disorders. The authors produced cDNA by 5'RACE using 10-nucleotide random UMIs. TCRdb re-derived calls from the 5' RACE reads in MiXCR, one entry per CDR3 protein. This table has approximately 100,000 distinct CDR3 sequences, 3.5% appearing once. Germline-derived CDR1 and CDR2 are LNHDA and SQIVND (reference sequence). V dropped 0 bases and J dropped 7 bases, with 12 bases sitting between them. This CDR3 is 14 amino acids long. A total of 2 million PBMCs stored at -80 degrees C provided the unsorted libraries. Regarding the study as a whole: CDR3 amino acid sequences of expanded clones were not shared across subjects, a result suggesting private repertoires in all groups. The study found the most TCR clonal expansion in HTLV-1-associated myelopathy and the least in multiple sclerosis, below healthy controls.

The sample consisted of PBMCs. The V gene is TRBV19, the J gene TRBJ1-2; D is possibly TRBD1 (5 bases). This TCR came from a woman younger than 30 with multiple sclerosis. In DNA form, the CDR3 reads TGTGCCAGTAGTATAGATTGGGGGACTCGTGGCTACACCTTC. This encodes CASSIDWGTRGYTF.